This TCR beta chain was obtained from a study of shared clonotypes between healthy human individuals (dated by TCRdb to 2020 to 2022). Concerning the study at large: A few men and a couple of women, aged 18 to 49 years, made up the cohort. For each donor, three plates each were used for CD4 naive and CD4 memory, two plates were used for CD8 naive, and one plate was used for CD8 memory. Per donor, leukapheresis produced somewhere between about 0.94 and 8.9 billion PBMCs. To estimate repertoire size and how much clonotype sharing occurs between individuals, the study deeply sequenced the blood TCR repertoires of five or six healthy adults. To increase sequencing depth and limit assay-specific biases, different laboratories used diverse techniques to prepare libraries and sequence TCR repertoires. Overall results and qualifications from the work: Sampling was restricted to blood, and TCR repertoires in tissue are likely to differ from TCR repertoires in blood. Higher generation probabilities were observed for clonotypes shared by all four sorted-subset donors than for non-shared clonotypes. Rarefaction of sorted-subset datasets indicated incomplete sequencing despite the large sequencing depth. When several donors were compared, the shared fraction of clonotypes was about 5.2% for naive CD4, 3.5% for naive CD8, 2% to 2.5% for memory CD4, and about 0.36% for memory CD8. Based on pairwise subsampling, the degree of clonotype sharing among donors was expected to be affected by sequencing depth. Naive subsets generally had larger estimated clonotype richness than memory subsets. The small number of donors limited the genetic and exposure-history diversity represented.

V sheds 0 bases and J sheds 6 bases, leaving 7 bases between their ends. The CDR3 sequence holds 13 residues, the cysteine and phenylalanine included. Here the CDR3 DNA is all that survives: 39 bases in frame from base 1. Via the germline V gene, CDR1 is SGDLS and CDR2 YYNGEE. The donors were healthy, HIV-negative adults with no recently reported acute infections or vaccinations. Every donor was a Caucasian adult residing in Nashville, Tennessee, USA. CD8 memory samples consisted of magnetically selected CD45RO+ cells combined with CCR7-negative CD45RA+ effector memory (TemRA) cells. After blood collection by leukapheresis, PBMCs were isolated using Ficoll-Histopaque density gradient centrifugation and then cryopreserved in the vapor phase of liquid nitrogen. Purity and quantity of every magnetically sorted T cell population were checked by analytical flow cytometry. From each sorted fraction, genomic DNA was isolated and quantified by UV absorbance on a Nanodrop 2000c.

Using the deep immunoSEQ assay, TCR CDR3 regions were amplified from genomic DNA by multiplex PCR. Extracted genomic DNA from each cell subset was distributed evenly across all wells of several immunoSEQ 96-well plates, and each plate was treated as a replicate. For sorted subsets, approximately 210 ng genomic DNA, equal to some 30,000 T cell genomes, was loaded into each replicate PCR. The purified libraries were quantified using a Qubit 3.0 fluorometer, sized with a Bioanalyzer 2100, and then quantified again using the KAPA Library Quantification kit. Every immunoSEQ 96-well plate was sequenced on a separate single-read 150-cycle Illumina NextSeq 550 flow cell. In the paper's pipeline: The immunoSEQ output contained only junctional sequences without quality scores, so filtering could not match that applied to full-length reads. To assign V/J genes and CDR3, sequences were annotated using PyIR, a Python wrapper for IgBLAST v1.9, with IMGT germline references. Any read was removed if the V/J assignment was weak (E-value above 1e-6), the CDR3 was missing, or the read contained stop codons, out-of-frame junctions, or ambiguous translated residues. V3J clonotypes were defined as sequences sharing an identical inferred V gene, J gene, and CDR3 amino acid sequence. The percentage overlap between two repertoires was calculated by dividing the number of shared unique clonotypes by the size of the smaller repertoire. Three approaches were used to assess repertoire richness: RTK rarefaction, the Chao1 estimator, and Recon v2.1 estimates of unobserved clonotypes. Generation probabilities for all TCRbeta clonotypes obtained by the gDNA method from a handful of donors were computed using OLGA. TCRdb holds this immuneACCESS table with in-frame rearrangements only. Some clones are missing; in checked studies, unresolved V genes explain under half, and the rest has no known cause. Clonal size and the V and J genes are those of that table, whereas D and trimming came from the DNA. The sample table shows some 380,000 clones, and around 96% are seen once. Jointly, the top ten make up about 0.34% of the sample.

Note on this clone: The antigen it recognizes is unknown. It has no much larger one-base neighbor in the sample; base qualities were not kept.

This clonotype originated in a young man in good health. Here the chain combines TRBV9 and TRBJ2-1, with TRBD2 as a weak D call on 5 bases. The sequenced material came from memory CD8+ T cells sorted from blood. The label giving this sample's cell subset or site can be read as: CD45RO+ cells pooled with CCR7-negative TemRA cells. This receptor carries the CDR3 CASSVGAGNEQFF. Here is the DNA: TGTGCCAGCAGCGTAGGGGCGGGCAATGAGCAGTTCTTC.